The 5 T cell receptor beta chains presented below share a single source sample, sequenced in a study of T cell repertoires in cytomegalovirus infection. TCRdb re-called the reads with MiXCR, one entry per CDR3 protein. The repertoire has a few hundred thousand distinct CDR3 sequences, about 35% of them found once; the top ten carry around an eighth. Which antigens these TCRs recognize remains unknown. The sample in question was cultured PBMCs, obtained from culture after CMV antigen stimulation. These TCRs come from a human donor in good health (CMV status not recorded). Some clones in this sample may be carry-over from other donors' samples.

With respect to this clonotype: The junction departs from germline at one end; a sequencing error may be responsible. The rearrangement joins TRBV7-7 to TRBJ2-1, with 8 bases that match TRBD2. This CDR3 is 15 amino acids long. The germline CDR1 and CDR2 sequences are SSHAT and FNYEAQ (reference sequence). The CDR3 region is CASSLSIAGPNEQFF. The CDR3 nucleotides read TGTGCTAGCAGCTTAAGTATAGCGGGGCCCAATGAGCAGTTCTTC.

This clonotype was counted between two and nine times. This chain uses TRBV6-2 or TRBV6-3 with TRBJ1-1, with a tentative D call TRBD1 (5 bases). The V gene's germline CDR1 is MNHEY and CDR2 SVGEGT. CDR3 size: 17 residues. The germline V and J ends were trimmed by 2 bases and 1 base, with 17 bases remaining between them. Written as DNA, the CDR3 is TGTGCCAGCAGTTACCCGACTATGGGACGGACGAACACTGAAGCTTTCTTT. As protein: CASSYPTMGRTNTEAFF.

This clonotype was counted a few times. V gene TRBV3-1 combines with J gene TRBJ2-1; 13 nucleotides line up with TRBD2. V shed 4 bases, J shed 8 bases, and the junction held 14 bases outside the gene matches. There are 18 residues in the CDR3. Looked up from germline, CDR1 is LGHDT and CDR2 is YNNKEL (reference sequence). The CDR3 sequence is CASSPRTSGSVPTDEQFF. In DNA form, the CDR3 reads TGTGCCAGCAGCCCCCGGACTAGCGGGAGTGTACCTACCGATGAGCAGTTCTTC.

This clonotype has a handful of counts. The rearrangement uses TRBV28 and TRBJ2-5; TRBD2 aligns across 7 bases. V dropped 8 bases and J dropped 1; count of bases not matched to a gene: 10. CDR3 length: 15 residues. The germline V gene encodes CDR1 MDHEN and CDR2 SYDVKM. For the CDR3, the DNA is TGTGCCAGCTCGTCAGCTAGCGGAACCCAAGAGACCCAGTACTTC. This codes for CASSSASGTQETQYF. Using reference TRBV28 and TRBJ2-5 for the parts outside the CDR3, the full variable domain is DVKVTQSSRYLVKRTGEKVFLECVQDMDHENMFWYRQDPGLGLRLIYFSYDVKMKEKGDIPEGYSVSREKKERFSLILESASTNQTSMYLCASSSASGTQETQYFGPGTRLLVL.

This clonotype was seen more than once but under ten times. This chain links TRBV20-1 with TRBJ2-5; TRBD1 matches at 8 bases. The V gene end was trimmed by 5 bases and the J gene end by 5 bases; junction bases not matched to a gene: 13. The CDR3 covers 15 residues. Germline values: CDR1 DFQATT, CDR2 SNEGSKA (reference sequence). The CDR3 coding sequence is TGCAGTGCTCAGAAGACAGGGGCTGAGTGGGAGACCCAGTACTTC. This sequence encodes CSAQKTGAEWETQYF.